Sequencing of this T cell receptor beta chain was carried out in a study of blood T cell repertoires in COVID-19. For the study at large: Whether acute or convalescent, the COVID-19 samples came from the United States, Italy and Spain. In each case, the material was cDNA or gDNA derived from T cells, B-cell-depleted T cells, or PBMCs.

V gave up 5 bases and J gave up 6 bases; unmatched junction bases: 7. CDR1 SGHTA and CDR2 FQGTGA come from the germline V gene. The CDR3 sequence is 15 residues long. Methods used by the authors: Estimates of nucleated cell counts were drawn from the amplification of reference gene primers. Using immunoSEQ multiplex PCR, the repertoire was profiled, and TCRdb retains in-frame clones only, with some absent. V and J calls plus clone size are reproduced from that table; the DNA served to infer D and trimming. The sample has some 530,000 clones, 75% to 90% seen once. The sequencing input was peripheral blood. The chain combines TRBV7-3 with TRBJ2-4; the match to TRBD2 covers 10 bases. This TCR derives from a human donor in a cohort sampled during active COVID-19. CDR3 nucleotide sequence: TGTGCCAGCAGCAAAAGCGGGAGGGCCGGAAACATTCAGTACTTC. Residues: CASSKSGRAGNIQYF. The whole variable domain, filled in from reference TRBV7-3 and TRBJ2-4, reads GAGVSQTPSNKVTEKGKYVELRCDPISGHTALYWYRQSLGQGPEFLIYFQGTGAADDSGLPNDRFFAVRPEGSVSTLKIQRTERGDSAVYLCASSKSGRAGNIQYFGAGTRLSVL.